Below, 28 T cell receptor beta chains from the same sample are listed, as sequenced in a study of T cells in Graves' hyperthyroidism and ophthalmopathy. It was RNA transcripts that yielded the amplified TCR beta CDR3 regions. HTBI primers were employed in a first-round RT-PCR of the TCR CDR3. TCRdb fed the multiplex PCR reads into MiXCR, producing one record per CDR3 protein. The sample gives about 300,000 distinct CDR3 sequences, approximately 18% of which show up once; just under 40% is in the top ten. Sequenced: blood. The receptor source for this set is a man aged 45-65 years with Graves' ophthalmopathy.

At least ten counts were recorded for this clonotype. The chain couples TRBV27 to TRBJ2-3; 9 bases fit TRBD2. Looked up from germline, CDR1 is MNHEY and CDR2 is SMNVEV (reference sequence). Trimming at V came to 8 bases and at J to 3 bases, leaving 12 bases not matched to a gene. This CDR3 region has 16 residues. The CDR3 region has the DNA TGTGCCAGCGGGGCCCTACCGGGACTAGCTACAGATACGCAGTATTTT. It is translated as CASGALPGLATDTQYF.

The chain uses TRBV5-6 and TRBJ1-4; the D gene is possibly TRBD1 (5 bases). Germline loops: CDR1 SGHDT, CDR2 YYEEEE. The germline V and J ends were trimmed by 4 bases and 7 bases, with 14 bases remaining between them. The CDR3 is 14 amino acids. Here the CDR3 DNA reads TGTGCCAGCAGCGGCGAAGGGGCGGGTGAAAAACTGTTTTTT. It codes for CASSGEGAGEKLFF.

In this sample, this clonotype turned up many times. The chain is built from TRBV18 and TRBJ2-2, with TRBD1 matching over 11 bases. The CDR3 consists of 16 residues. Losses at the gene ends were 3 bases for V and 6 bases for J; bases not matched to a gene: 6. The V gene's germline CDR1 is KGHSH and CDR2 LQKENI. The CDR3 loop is CASSPKDRGRAGELFF. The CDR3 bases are TGTGCCAGCTCACCGAAGGACAGGGGGCGCGCCGGGGAGCTGTTTTTT. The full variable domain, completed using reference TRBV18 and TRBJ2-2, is NAGVMQNPRHLVRRRGQEARLRCSPMKGHSHVYWYRQLPEEGLKFMVYLQKENIIDESGMPKERFSAEFPKEGPSILRIQQVVRGDSAAYFCASSPKDRGRAGELFFGEGSRLTVL.

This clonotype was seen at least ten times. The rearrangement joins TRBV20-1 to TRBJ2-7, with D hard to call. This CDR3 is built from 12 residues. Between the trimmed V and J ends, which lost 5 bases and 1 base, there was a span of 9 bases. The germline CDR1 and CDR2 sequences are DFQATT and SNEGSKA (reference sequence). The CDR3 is CSAPKESYEQYF. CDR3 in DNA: TGCAGTGCTCCGAAGGAGTCCTACGAGCAGTACTTC.

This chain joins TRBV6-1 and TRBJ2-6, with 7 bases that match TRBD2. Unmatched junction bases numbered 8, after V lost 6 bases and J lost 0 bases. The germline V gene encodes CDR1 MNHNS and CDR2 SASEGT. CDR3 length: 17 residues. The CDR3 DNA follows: TGTGCCAGCAGCGGAGCGGGACCCCGCTCTGGGGCCAACGTCCTGACTTTC. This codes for CASSGAGPRSGANVLTF.

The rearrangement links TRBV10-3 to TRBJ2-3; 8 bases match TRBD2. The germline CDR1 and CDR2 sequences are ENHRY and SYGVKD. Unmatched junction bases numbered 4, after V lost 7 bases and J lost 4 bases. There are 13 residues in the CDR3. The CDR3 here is CAITAGVSDTQYF. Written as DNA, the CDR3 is TGTGCCATCACAGCGGGAGTCTCAGATACGCAGTATTTT.

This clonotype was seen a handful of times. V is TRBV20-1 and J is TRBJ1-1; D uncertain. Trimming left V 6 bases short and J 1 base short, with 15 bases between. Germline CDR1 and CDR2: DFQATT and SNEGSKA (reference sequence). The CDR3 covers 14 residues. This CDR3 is CSAHAGMGNTEAFF. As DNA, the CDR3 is TGCAGTGCGCATGCTGGGATGGGGAACACTGAAGCTTTCTTT.

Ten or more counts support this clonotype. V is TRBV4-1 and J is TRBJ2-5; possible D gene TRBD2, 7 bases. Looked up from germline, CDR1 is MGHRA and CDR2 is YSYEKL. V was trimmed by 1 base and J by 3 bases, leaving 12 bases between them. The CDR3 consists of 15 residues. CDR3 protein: CASSQVWGGEETQYF. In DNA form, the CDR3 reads TGCGCCAGCAGCCAAGTATGGGGGGGCGAAGAGACCCAGTACTTC.

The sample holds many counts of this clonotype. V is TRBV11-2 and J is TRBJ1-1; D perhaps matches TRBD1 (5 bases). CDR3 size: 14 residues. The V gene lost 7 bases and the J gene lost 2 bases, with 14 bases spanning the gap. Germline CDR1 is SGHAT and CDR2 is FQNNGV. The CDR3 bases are TGTGCCAGCACCCCCACGAGGGGTAACACTGAAGCTTTCTTT. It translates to CASTPTRGNTEAFF.

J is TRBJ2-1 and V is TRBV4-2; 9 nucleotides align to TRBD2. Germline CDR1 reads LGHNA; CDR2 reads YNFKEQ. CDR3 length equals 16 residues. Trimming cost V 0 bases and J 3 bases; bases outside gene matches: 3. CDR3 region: CASSQEGSGSYNEQFF. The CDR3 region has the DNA TGTGCCAGCAGCCAAGAAGGTAGCGGGAGCTACAATGAGCAGTTCTTC.

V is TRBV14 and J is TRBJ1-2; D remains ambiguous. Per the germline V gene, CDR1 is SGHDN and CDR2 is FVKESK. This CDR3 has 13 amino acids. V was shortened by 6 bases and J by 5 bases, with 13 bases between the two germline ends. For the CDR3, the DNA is TGTGCCAGCAGTTCCCAGCGGGAATATGGCTACACCTTC. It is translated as CASSSQREYGYTF.

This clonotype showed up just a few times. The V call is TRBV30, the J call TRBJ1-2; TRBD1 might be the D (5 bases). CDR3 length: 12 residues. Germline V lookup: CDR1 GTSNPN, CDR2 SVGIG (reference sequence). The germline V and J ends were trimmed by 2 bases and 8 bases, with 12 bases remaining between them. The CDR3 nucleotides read TGTGCCTGGAGTCGGGGGGGTGAGGGCTACACCTTC. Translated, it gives CAWSRGGEGYTF.

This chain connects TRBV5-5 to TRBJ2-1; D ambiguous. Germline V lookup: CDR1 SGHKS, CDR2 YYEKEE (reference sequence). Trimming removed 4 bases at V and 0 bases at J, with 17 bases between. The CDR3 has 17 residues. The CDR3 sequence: CASSPQSIPSSYNEQFF. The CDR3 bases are TGTGCCAGCAGCCCCCAAAGTATCCCGAGCTCCTACAATGAGCAGTTCTTC.

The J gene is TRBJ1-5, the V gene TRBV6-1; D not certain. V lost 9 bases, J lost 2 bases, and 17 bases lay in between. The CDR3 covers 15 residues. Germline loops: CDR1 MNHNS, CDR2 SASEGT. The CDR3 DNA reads TGTGCCAGGACTTGGCCGGGGAGGTGCAATCAGCCCCAGCATTTT. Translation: CARTWPGRCNQPQHF.

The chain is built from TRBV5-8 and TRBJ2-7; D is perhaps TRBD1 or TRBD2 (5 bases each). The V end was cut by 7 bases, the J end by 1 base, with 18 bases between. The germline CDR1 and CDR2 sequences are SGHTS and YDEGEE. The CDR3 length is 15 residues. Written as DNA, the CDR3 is TGTGCCAGCTGGGACCAGGGTCGGTTATCCTACGAGCAGTACTTC. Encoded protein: CASWDQGRLSYEQYF. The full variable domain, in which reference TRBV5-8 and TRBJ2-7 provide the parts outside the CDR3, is EAGVTQSPTHLIKTRGQQATLRCSPISGHTSVYWYQQALGLGLQFLLWYDEGEERNRGNFPPRFSGRQFPNYSSELNVNALELEDSALYLCASWDQGRLSYEQYFGPGTRLTVT.

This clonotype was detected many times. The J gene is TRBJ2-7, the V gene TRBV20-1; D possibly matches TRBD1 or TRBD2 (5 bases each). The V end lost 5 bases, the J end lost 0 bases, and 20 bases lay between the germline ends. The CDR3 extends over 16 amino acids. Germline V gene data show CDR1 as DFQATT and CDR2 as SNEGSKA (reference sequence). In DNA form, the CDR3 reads TGCAGTGCTTTCCAACCCGGGACGAGCCTCTCCTACGAGCAGTACTTC. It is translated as CSAFQPGTSLSYEQYF.

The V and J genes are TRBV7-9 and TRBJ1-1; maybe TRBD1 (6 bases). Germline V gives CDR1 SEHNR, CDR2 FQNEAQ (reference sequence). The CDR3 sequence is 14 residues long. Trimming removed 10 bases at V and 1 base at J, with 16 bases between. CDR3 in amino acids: CATLSGTTNTEAFF. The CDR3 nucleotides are TGTGCCACCCTTTCCGGGACAACGAACACTGAAGCTTTCTTT.

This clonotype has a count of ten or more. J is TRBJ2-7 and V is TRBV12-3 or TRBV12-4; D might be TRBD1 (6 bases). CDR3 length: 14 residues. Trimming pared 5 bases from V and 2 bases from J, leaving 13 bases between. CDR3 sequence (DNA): TGTGCCAGCAGTACCCAACAGGGCCCCTACGAGCAGTACTTC. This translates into CASSTQQGPYEQYF.

CDR3 protein: CATGPVGGAFF. CDR3 bases: TGTGCCACGGGTCCTGTTGGAGGAGCTTTCTTT. The V and J genes are TRBV9 and TRBJ1-1; D gene ambiguous. Trimming left V 9 bases short and J 10 bases short, with 16 bases between. The CDR3 sequence is 11 residues long. Germline loops: CDR1 SGDLS, CDR2 YYNGEE.

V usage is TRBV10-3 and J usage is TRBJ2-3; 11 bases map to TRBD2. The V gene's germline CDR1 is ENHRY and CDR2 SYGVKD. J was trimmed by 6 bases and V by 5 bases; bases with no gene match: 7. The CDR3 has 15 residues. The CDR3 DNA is TGTGCCATCAGTCAACTAGCGGGAGAAGGGGATACGCAGTATTTT. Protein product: CAISQLAGEGDTQYF.

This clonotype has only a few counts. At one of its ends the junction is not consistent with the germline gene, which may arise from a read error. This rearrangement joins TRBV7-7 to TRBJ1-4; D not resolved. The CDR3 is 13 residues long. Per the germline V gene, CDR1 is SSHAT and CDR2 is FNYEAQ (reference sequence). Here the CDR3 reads CASSLGVNEKLFF. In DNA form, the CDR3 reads TGTGCTAGCAGCTTGGGCGTGAATGAAAAACTGTTTTTT.

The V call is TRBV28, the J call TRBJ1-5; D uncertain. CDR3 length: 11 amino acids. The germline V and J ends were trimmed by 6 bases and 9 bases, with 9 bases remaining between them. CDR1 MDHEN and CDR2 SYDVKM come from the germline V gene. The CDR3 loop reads CASRAPGPQHF. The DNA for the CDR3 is TGTGCCAGCAGAGCTCCCGGGCCCCAGCATTTT.

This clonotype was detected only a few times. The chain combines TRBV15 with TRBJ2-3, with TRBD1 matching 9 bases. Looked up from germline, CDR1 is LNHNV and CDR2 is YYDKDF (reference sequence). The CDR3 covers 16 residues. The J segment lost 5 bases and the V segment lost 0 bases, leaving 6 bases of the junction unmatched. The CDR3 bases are TGTGCCACCAGCAGAGATCGGGGACAGGGAGAAGATACGCAGTATTTT. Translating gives CATSRDRGQGEDTQYF. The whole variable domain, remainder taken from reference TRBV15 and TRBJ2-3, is DAMVIQNPRYQVTQFGKPVTLSCSQTLNHNVMYWYQQKSSQAPKLLFHYYDKDFNNEADTPDNFQSRRPNTSFCFLDIRSPGLGDTAMYLCATSRDRGQGEDTQYFGPGTRLTVL.

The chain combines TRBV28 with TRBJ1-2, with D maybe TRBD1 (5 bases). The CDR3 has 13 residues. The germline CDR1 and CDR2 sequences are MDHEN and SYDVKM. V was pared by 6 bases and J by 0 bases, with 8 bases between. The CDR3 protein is CASSQGANYGYTF. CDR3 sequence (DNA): TGTGCCAGCAGCCAAGGGGCTAACTATGGCTACACCTTC.

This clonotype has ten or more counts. CDR3 protein: CASSVSGGERRNTEAFF. The CDR3 DNA sequence: TGTGCCAGCAGTGTGTCGGGGGGCGAGCGGAGAAACACTGAAGCTTTCTTT. This sequence joins TRBV2 and TRBJ1-1; the D gene is possibly TRBD1 (6 bases). Germline values: CDR1 SNHLY, CDR2 FYNNEI. V was cut by 4 bases and J by 2 bases, with 20 bases left in between. The CDR3 consists of 17 residues. The full variable domain, rest sourced from reference TRBV2 and TRBJ1-1, is EPEVTQTPSHQVTQMGQEVILRCVPISNHLYFYWYRQILGQKVEFLVSFYNNEISEKSEIFDDQFSVERPDGSNFTLKIRSTKLEDSAMYFCASSVSGGERRNTEAFFGQGTRLTVV.

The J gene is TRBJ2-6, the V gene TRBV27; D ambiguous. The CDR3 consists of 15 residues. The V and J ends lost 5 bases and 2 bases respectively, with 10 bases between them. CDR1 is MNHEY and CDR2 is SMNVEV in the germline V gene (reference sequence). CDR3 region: CASSPQNPGANVLTF. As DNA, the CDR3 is TGTGCCAGCAGTCCGCAGAACCCTGGGGCCAACGTCCTGACTTTC.

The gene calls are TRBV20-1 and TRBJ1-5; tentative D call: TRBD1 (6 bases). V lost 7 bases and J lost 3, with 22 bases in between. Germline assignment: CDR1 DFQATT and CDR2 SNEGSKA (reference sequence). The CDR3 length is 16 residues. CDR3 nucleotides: TGCAGTGTCGTCGGGGTCGGCAGGGGAAACAATCAGCCCCAGCATTTT. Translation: CSVVGVGRGNNQPQHF.

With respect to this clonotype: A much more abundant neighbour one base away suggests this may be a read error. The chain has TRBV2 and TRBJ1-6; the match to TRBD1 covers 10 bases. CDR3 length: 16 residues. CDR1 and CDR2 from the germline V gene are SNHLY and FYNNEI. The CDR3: CTSSPLPGQGYSPLHF. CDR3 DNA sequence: TGTACCAGCAGTCCTCTCCCGGGACAGGGGTATTCACCCCTCCACTTT. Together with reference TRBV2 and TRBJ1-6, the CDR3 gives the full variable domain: EPEVTQTPSHQVTQMGQEVILRCVPISNHLYFYWYRQILGQKVEFLVSFYNNEISEKSEIFDDQFSVERPDGSNFTLKIRSTKLEDSAMYFCTSSPLPGQGYSPLHFGNGTRLTVT.